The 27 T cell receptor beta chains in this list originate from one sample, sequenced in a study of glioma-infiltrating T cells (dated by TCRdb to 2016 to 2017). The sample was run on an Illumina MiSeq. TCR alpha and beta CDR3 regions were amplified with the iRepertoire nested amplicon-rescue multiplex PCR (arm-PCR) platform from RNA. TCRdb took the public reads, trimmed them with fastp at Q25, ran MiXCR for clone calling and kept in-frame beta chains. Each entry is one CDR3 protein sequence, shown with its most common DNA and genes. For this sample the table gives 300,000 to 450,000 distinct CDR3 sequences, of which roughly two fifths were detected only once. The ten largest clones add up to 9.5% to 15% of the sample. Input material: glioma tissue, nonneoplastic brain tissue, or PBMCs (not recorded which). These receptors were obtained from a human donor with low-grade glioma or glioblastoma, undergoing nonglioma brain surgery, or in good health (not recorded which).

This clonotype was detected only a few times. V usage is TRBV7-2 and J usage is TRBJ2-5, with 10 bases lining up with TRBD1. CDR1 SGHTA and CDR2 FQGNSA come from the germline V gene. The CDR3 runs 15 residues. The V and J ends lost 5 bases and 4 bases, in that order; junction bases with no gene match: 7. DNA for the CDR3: TGTGCCAGCAGCATCGGACAGGGGGTGAGAGAGACCCAGTACTTC. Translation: CASSIGQGVRETQYF. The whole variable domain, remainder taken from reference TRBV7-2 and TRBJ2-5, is GAGVSQSPSNKVTEKGKDVELRCDPISGHTALYWYRQSLGQGLEFLIYFQGNSAPDKSGLPSDRFSAERTGGSVSTLTIQRTQQEDSAVYLCASSIGQGVRETQYFGPGTRLLVL.

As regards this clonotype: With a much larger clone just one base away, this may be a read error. This CDR3 reads CDTQGDTQYF. CDR3 DNA sequence: TGTGACACCCAGGGGGATACGCAGTATTTT. The chain is built from TRBV7-9 and TRBJ2-3; the D gene is possibly TRBD1 (6 bases). Per the germline V gene, CDR1 is SEHNR and CDR2 is FQNEAQ (reference sequence). The CDR3 is made up of 10 amino acids.

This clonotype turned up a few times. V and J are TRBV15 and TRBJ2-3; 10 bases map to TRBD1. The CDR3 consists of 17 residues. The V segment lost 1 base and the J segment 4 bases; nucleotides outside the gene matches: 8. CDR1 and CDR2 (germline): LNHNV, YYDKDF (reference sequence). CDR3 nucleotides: TGTGCCACCAGCAGAGCCCCCGGGACAGGGGAGTCAGATACGCAGTATTTT. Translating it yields CATSRAPGTGESDTQYF.

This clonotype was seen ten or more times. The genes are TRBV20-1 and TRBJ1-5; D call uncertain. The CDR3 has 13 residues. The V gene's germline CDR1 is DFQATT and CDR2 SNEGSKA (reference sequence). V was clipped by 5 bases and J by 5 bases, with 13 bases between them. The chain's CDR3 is CSAAGPIHQPQHF. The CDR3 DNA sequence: TGCAGTGCTGCTGGACCGATACATCAGCCCCAGCATTTT.

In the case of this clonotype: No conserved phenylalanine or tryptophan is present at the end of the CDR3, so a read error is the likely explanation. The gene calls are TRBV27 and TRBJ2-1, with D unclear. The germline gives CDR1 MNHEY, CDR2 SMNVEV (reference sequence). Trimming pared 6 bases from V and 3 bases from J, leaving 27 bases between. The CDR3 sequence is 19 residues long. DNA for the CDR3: TGTGCCAGCAGCCCCGACCACACCCTTTGGAAAAGTGACTACAATGAGCAGTTCCTC. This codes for CASSPDHTLWKSDYNEQFL.

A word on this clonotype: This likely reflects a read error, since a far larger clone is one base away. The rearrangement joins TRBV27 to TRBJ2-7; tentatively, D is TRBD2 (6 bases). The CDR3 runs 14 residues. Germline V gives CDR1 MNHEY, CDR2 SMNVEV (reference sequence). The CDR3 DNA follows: TGTGCCAGCAGTTTAGGAGGGAGCTCCTACGGGCAGTACTTC. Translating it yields CASSLGGSSYGQYF.

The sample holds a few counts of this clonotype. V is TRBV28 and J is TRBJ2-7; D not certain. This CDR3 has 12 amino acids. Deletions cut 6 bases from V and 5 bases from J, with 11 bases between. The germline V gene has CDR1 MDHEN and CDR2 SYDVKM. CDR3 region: CASRKTEDEQYF. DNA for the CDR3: TGTGCCAGCAGGAAAACAGAGGACGAGCAGTACTTC.

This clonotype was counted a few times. The CDR3 here is CASSQDNFGAYEQYF. CDR3 bases: TGCGCCAGCAGCCAAGATAATTTCGGGGCCTACGAGCAGTACTTC. The chain uses TRBV4-1 and TRBJ2-7; a weak D match, TRBD2 (5 bases). The V gene's germline CDR1 is MGHRA and CDR2 YSYEKL. V lost 0 bases, J lost 2 bases, and 11 bases lay in between. The CDR3 extends over 15 amino acids.

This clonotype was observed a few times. The CDR3 is CASSQEGGDAEQYF. The CDR3 bases are TGCGCCAGCAGCCAAGAAGGGGGCGATGCCGAGCAGTACTTC. The rearrangement joins TRBV4-3 to TRBJ2-7, with 7 bases that match TRBD1. With V trimmed by 0 bases and J by 6 bases, 5 bases remained unmatched. The CDR3 contains 14 residues. CDR1 LGHNA and CDR2 YSLEER come from the germline V gene.

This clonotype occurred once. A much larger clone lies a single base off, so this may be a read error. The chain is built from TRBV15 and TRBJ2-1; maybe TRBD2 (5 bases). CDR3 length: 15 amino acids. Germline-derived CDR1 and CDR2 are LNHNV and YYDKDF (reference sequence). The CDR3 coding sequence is TGTGCCACCAGCTATTGGACTGGAAACTACAATAAGCAGTTCTTC. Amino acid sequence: CATSYWTGNYNKQFF.

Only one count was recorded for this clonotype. DNA of the CDR3: TGTGCCAGCAGTTTCCCAGACAGGCCCCGACGCGATGAAAAACTGTTTTTT. Its protein product is CASSFPDRPRRDEKLFF. The rearrangement uses TRBV28 and TRBJ1-4, with D perhaps TRBD1 (6 bases). V lost 3 bases, J lost 6 bases, and 20 bases lay in between. This CDR3 is 17 amino acids long. Germline CDR1 and CDR2: MDHEN and SYDVKM.

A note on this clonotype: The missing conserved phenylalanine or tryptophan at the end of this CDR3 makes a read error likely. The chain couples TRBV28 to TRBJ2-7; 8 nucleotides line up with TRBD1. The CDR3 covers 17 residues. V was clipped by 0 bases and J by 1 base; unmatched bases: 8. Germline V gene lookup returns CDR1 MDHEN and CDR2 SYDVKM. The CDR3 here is CASSLWRQGRGSYEQYL. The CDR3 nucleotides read TGTGCCAGCAGTTTATGGAGACAGGGGCGTGGGTCCTACGAGCAGTACCTC.

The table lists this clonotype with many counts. Written as DNA, the CDR3 is TGTGCCAGCAGTTACCCGGGACTAGCGGGCACCTACGAGCAGTACTTC. This codes for CASSYPGLAGTYEQYF. V and J are TRBV6-5 and TRBJ2-7, with TRBD2 matching 12 bases. J gave up 2 bases and V 2 bases, and 4 bases lay outside the gene matches. CDR1 and CDR2 (germline): MNHEY, SVGAGI. This CDR3 region has 16 residues.

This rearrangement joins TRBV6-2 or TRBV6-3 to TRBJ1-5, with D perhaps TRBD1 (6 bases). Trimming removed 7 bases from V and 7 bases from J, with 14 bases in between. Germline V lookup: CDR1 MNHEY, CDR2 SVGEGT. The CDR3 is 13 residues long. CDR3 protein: CASNLSGEQPQHF. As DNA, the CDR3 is TGTGCCAGCAACCTCTCAGGGGAACAGCCCCAGCATTTT.

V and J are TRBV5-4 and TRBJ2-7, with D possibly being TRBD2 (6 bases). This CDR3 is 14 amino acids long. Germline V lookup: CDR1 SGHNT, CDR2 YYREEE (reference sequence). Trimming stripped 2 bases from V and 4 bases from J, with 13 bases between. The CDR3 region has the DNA TGTGCCAGCAGCTTTACGGCTAGCGCTTACGAGCAGTACTTC. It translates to CASSFTASAYEQYF.

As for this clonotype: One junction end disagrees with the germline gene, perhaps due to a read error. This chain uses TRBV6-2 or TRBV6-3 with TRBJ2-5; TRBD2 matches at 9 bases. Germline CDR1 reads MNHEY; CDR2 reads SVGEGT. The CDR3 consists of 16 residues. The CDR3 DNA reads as TGTGCCATCAGTGCCGCGGGGGGGACGCAACAAGAGGCCCAGTACTTC. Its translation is CAISAAGGTQQEAQYF.

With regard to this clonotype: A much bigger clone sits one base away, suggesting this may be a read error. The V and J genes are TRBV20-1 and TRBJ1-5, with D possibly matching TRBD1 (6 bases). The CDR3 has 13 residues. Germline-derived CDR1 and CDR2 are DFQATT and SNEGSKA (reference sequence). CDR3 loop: CGAAGDGNQPQHF. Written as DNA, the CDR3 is TGCGGTGCAGCAGGGGATGGAAATCAGCCCCAGCATTTT.

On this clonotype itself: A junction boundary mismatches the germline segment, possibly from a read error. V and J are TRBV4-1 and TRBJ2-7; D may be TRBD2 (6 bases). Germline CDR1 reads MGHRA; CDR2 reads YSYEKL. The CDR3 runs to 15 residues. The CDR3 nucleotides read TGTGCCAGCAGCGTAGCTGGGACTGGGAGCTACGAGCAGTACTTC. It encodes CASSVAGTGSYEQYF.

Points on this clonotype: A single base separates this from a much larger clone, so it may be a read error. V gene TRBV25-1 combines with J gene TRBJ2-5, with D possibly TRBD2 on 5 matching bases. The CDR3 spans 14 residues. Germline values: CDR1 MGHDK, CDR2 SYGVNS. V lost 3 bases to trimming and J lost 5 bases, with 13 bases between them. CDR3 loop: CASSELGAVETQYF. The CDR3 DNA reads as TGTGCCAGCAGTGAGTTGGGAGCTGTCGAGACCCAGTACTTC.

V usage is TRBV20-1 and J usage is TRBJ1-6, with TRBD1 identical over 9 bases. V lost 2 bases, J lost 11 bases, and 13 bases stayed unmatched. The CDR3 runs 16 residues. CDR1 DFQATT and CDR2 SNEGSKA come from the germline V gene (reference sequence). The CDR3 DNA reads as TGCAGTGCTAGACGCCGGGACAGGGCGGCTAGTGCACCCCTCCACTTT. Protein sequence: CSARRRDRAASAPLHF.

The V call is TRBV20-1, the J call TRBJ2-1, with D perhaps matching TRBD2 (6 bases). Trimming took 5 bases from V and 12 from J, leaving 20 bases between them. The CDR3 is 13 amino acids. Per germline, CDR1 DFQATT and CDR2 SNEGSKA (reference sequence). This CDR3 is CSAFPGLGFGQFF. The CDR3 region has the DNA TGCAGTGCTTTCCCGGGACTGGGTTTTGGGCAGTTCTTC.

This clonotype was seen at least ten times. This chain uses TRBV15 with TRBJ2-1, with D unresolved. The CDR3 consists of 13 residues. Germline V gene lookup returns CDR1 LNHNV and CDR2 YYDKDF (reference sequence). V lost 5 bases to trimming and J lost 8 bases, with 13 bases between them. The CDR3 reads CATSVDFVDEQFF. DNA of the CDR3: TGTGCCACCAGCGTAGACTTCGTCGATGAGCAGTTCTTC. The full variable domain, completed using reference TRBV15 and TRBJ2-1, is DAMVIQNPRYQVTQFGKPVTLSCSQTLNHNVMYWYQQKSSQAPKLLFHYYDKDFNNEADTPDNFQSRRPNTSFCFLDIRSPGLGDTAMYLCATSVDFVDEQFFGPGTRLTVL.

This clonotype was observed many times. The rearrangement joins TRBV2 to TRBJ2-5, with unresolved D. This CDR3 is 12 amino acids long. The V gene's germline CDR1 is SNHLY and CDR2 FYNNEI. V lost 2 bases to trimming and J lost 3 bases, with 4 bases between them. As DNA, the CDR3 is TGTGCCAGCAGTGAACTGAAAGAGACCCAGTACTTC. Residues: CASSELKETQYF. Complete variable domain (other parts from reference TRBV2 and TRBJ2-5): EPEVTQTPSHQVTQMGQEVILRCVPISNHLYFYWYRQILGQKVEFLVSFYNNEISEKSEIFDDQFSVERPDGSNFTLKIRSTKLEDSAMYFCASSELKETQYFGPGTRLLVL.

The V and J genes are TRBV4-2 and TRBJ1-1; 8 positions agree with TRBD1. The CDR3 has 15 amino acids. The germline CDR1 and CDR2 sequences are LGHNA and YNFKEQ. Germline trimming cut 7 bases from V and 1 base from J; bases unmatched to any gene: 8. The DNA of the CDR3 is TGTGCCAGCACCCCAAGCGACAGGGGGAACACTGAAGCTTTCTTT. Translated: CASTPSDRGNTEAFF.

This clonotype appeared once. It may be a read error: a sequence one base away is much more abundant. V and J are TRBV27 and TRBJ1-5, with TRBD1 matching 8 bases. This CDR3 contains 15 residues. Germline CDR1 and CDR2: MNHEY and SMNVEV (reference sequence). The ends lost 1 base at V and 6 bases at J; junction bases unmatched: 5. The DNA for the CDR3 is TGTGCCAGCAGTTTATACAGGGGGATATGTCAGCCCCAGCATTTT. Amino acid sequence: CASSLYRGICQPQHF.

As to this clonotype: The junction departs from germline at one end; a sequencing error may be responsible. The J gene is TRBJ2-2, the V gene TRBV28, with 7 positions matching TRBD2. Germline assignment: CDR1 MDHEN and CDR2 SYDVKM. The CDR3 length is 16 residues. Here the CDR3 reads CASSLITGGKAGGLFF. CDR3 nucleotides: TGTGCCAGCAGTCTCATCACCGGGGGGAAGGCCGGGGGGCTGTTTTTT.

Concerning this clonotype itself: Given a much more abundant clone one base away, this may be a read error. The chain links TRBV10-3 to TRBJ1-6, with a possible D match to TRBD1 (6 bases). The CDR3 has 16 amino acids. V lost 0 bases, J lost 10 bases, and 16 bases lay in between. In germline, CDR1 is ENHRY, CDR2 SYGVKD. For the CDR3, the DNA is TGTGCCATCAGTGAGTCGGATGAGGGGGTAGTCTCACCCCTCCACTTT. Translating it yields CAISESDEGVVSPLHF.